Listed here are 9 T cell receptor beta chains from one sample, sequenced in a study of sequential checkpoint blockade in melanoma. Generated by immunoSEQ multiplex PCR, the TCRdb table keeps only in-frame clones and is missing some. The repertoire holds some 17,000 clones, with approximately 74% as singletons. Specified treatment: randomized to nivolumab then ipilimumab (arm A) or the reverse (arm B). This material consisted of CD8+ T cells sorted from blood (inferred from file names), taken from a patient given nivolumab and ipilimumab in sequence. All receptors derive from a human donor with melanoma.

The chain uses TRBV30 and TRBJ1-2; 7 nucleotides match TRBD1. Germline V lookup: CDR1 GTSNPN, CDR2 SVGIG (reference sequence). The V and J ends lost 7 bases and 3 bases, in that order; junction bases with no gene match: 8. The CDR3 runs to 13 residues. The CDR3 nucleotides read TGTGCCTCCCGGGGACAGATCTACTATGGCTACACCTTC. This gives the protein CASRGQIYYGYTF.

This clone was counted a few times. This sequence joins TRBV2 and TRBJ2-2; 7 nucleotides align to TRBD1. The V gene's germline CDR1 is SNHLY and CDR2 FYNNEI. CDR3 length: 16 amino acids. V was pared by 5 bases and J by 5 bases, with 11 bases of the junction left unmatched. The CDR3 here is CASSFYRDSLTGELFF. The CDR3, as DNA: TGTGCCAGCAGTTTTTACCGGGACAGTTTAACCGGGGAGCTGTTTTTT.

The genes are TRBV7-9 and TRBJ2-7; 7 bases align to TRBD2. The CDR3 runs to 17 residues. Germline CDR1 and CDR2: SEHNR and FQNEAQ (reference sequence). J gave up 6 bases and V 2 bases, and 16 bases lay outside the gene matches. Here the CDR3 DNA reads TGTGCCAGCAGCTTAATTCCCGGACTAGGGGCCTCCACCGAGCAGTACTTC. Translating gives CASSLIPGLGASTEQYF.

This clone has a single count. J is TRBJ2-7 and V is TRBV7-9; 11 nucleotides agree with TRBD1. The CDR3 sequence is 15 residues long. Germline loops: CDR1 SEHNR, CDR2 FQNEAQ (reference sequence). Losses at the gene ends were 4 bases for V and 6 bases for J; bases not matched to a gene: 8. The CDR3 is CASSSTGTGGGEQYF. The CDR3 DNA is TGTGCCAGCAGCTCGACCGGGACAGGGGGAGGCGAGCAGTACTTC.

The CDR3 region is CASGDRVDTDTQYF. The CDR3 nucleotides read TGTGCCAGCGGGGACAGGGTAGACACAGATACGCAGTATTTT. This chain joins TRBV6-5 and TRBJ2-3; TRBD1 agrees at 9 bases. CDR1 is MNHEY, CDR2 SVGAGI, per germline. Trimming cost V 8 bases and J 2 bases; bases outside gene matches: 5. CDR3 size: 14 residues.

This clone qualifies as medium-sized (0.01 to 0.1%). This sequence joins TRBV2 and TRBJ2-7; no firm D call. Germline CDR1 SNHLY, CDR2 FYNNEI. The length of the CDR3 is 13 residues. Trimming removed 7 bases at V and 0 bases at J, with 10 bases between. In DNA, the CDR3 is TGTGCCAGCACGGAGCCTGACTCCTACGAGCAGTACTTC. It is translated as CASTEPDSYEQYF.

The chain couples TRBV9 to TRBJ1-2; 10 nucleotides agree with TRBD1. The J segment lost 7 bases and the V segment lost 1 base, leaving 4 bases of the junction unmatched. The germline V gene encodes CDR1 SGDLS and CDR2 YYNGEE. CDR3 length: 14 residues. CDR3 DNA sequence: TGTGCCAGCAGCGTAATGGGACAGGGGTCTGGCTACACCTTC. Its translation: CASSVMGQGSGYTF.

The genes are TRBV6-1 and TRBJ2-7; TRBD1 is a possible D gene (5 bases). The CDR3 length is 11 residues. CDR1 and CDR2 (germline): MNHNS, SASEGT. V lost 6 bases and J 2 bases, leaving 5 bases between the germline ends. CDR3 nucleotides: TGTGCCAGCAGGGACACCTACGAGCAGTACTTC. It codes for CASRDTYEQYF.

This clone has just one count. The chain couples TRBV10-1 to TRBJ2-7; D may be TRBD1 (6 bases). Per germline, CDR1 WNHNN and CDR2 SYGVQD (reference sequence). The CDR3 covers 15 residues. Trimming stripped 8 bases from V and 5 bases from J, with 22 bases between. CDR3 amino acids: CASSKDLQGVHEQYF. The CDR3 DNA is TGCGCCAGCTCAAAAGACTTACAGGGTGTCCACGAGCAGTACTTC.